These 17 T cell receptor beta chains originate from one sample sequenced in a study of cytomegalovirus exposure and HLA in healthy donors. PCR employed 60 Vbeta and 13 Jbeta primers. The repertoire was sequenced with immunoSEQ multiplex PCR; TCRdb's copy has only in-frame clones and lacks some. The sample lists approximately 160,000 clones, around 68% seen once, with 2.5% to 3.5% in the top ten. Sequenced input: PBMCs. The receptors originated from a woman between 35 and 50 years old in good health and CMV-seropositive.

The rearrangement joins TRBV28 to TRBJ2-5; perhaps TRBD2 as D (5 bases). CDR1 MDHEN and CDR2 SYDVKM come from the germline V gene. CDR3 length: 14 amino acids. Trimming removed 2 bases from V and 5 bases from J, with 12 bases in between. The CDR3: CASSLDGVRETQYF. CDR3 DNA sequence: TGTGCCAGCAGTTTAGACGGGGTCAGGGAGACCCAGTACTTC.

The chain links TRBV18 to TRBJ1-5, with 9 bases aligning to TRBD1. V lost 6 bases, J lost 7 bases, and 4 bases stayed unmatched. Germline V CDR1 and CDR2: KGHSH, LQKENI. This CDR3 spans 13 amino acids. The CDR3 nucleotides are TGTGCCAGCTCCCGGGACAGGGAGCAGCCCCAGCATTTT. Protein: CASSRDREQPQHF.

The chain couples TRBV11-3 to TRBJ1-3, with a tentative D call TRBD1 (6 bases). The CDR3 covers 15 residues. The germline CDR1 and CDR2 sequences are SGHNT and YENEEA. Trimming shortened V by 5 bases and J by 4 bases, and 15 bases separated the two germline ends. The CDR3 protein is CASSRPGHKGNTIYF. The CDR3 coding sequence is TGTGCCAGCAGCCGACCGGGACATAAAGGAAACACCATATATTTT.

The J gene is TRBJ2-2, the V gene TRBV13; 9 positions agree with TRBD1. CDR1 is PRHDT and CDR2 is FYEKMQ in the germline V gene (reference sequence). The CDR3 contains 14 residues. V was clipped by 1 base and J by 7 bases; unmatched bases: 1. The CDR3 DNA sequence: TGTGCCAGCAGCTTAGACAGGGGGCTCGGGGAGCTGTTTTTT. Translating it yields CASSLDRGLGELFF.

This clone came up a few times. The chain joins TRBV4-3 to TRBJ2-7; maybe TRBD1 (6 bases). This CDR3 has 17 residues. Germline-derived CDR1 and CDR2 are LGHNA and YSLEER. Trimming pared 0 bases from V and 2 bases from J, leaving 17 bases between. The CDR3 region is CASSQEYFRTEPYEQYF. For the CDR3, the DNA is TGCGCCAGCAGCCAAGAATATTTTAGGACAGAACCCTACGAGCAGTACTTC.

The rearrangement joins TRBV28 to TRBJ2-7; 7 nucleotides align to TRBD2. The CDR3 is made up of 16 amino acids. CDR1 MDHEN and CDR2 SYDVKM come from the germline V gene. Trimming removed 3 bases from V and 5 bases from J; junction bases left unmatched: 13. The CDR3 DNA sequence: TGTGCCAGCAGTTTGGTCGAGACGGGAGGTATTGACGAGCAGTACTTC. Translated: CASSLVETGGIDEQYF.

The rearrangement joins TRBV5-4 to TRBJ2-1; a possible D gene is TRBD2 (5 bases). Germline loops: CDR1 SGHNT, CDR2 YYREEE (reference sequence). There are 13 residues in the CDR3. The ends were cut back, 4 bases at V and 9 bases at J, with 14 bases in the middle. CDR3: CASSREQIREQFF. In DNA form, the CDR3 reads TGTGCCAGCAGCCGGGAACAGATCCGTGAGCAGTTCTTC.

This sequence joins TRBV25-1 and TRBJ2-1; D is perhaps TRBD1 (6 bases). The length of the CDR3 is 15 residues. Trimming removed 4 bases at V and 2 bases at J, with 12 bases between. Germline V CDR1 and CDR2: MGHDK, SYGVNS. CDR3 nucleotides: TGTGCCAGCAGTGTCTCAGGGGAAGCCTACAATGAGCAGTTCTTC. The encoded protein is CASSVSGEAYNEQFF.

The J gene is TRBJ2-2, the V gene TRBV6-5; 7 nucleotides line up with TRBD1. The J segment lost 4 bases and the V segment lost 7 bases, leaving 3 bases of the junction unmatched. CDR3 length: 13 amino acids. Germline loops: CDR1 MNHEY, CDR2 SVGAGI. As DNA, the CDR3 is TGTGCCAGCATACAGGGGCCCACCGGGGAGCTGTTTTTT. Amino acids: CASIQGPTGELFF.

This clone has a handful of counts. J is TRBJ2-5 and V is TRBV7-9, with 8 positions matching TRBD2. The DNA end favors TRBJ2-7, so the J call may be wrong. Germline V gene sequence: CDR1 SEHNR, CDR2 FQNEAQ (reference sequence). CDR3 length equals 16 residues. In nucleotides, the CDR3 is TGTGCCAGCAGCTTAGTCGCCGGGAGGGCCGCCTACGAGCAGTACTTC. Protein: CASSLVAGRAAYEQYF.

This clone occurred a few times. In DNA form, the CDR3 reads TGCGCCAGCAGCTCCGGGACAGGGGGCCCGGGTTCGACAGATACGCAGTATTTT. Translated, it gives CASSSGTGGPGSTDTQYF. The chain carries TRBV5-1 and TRBJ2-3; the match to TRBD1 covers 12 bases. This CDR3 is 18 amino acids long. Germline CDR1 reads SGHRS; CDR2 reads YFSETQ. V shed 3 bases, J shed 3 bases, and the junction held 11 bases outside the gene matches.

Note on this clone: The identical CDR3 is also encoded by other nucleotide sequences in the sample. The rearrangement joins TRBV5-1 to TRBJ2-3; D not certain. The CDR3 contains 14 residues. V gave up 0 bases and J gave up 0 bases, with 5 bases separating them. The V gene's germline CDR1 is SGHRS and CDR2 YFSETQ. The CDR3 DNA sequence: TGCGCCAGCAGCTTGGGCGTTAGCACAGATACGCAGTATTTT. The encoded protein is CASSLGVSTDTQYF.

The V gene is TRBV5-4, the J gene TRBJ2-7; TRBD2 is a possible D gene (7 bases). Germline-derived CDR1 and CDR2 are SGHNT and YYREEE (reference sequence). With 1 base removed from V and 6 bases from J, the gap between germline ends came to 17 bases. CDR3 length: 15 residues. Here the CDR3 DNA reads TGTGCCAGCAGCTTGCCCCCCGCGGGGGCGCGCGAGCAGTACTTC. It codes for CASSLPPAGAREQYF.

The chain couples TRBV10-1 to TRBJ1-2; D call uncertain. This CDR3 comprises 15 residues. Germline V gives CDR1 WNHNN, CDR2 SYGVQD (reference sequence). The germline V and J ends were trimmed by 7 bases and 7 bases, with 22 bases remaining between them. The CDR3, as DNA: TGCGCCAGCATTCAGTTCTGGGCAGCCCTTTGTGGCTACACCTTC. Its protein is CASIQFWAALCGYTF.

This clone came up a few times. The chain employs TRBV29-1 and TRBJ2-1, with D tentatively TRBD1 (6 bases). V lost 5 bases to trimming and J lost 10 bases, with 12 bases between them. The length of the CDR3 is 11 residues. In germline, CDR1 is SQVTM, CDR2 ANQGSEA. The CDR3 sequence: CSVRAGAEQFF. The CDR3 region has the DNA TGCAGCGTTAGAGCAGGGGCCGAGCAGTTCTTC.

V gene TRBV7-2 combines with J gene TRBJ1-5, with TRBD1 identical over 7 bases. Per the germline V gene, CDR1 is SGHTA and CDR2 is FQGNSA. J lost 4 bases, V lost 4 bases, and 4 bases had no gene match. CDR3 size: 14 residues. DNA of the CDR3: TGTGCCAGCAGCTCCCTGACAGGGAATCAGCCCCAGCATTTT. It specifies CASSSLTGNQPQHF.

As for this clone: Relative to the germline gene, one junction end is altered; a read error may explain this. CDR3 DNA sequence: TGTGCCAGCGGCTTAGGCAGTATCATGAACACTGAAGCTTTCTTT. Residues: CASGLGSIMNTEAFF. The V and J genes are TRBV7-3 and TRBJ1-1; D not resolved. CDR3 length: 15 residues. Germline loops: CDR1 SGHTA, CDR2 FQGTGA. Variable domain in full (rest from reference TRBV7-3 and TRBJ1-1): GAGVSQTPSNKVTEKGKYVELRCDPISGHTALYWYRQSLGQGPEFLIYFQGTGAADDSGLPNDRFFAVRPEGSVSTLKIQRTERGDSAVYLCASGLGSIMNTEAFFGQGTRLTVV.